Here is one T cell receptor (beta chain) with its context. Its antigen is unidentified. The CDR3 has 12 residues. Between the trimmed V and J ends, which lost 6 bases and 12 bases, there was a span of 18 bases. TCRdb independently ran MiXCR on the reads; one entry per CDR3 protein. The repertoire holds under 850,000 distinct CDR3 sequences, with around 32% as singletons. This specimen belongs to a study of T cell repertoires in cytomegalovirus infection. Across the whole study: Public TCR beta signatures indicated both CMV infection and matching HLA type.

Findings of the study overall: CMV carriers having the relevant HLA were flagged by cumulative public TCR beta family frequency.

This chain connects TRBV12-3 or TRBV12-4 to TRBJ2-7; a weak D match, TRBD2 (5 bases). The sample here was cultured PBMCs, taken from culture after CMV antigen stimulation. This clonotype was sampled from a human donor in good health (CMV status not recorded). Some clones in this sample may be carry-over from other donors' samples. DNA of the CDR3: TGTGCCAGCAGCGAGGGCTCTACCCGGCCGTACTTC. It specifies CASSEGSTRPYF.